This T cell receptor (beta chain) was identified during a study of lymphopenia after photon versus proton radiotherapy. Findings of the study overall: Survival link was tested only in deceased patients; proton benefit remains a possibility. After the lymphocyte nadir, photon-treated repertoires showed oligoclonal expansion, especially of CD8+ Temra cells.

With respect to this clone: Its specificity is unknown. A junction boundary mismatches the germline segment, possibly from a read error.

Only in-frame clones appear in the TCRdb table, and some are missing; sequencing was by immunoSEQ multiplex PCR. The profile shows fewer than 65,000 clones, approximately 83% of them singletons. Per the germline V gene, CDR1 is MNHEY and CDR2 is SVGAGI. CDR3 length equals 11 residues. The sample here was peripheral blood, taken from a patient treated with photon-based radiotherapy. The chain joins TRBV6-5 to TRBJ1-1, with no clear D. This sequence was found in a man aged 40-49 years with gastric cancer. The CDR3 coding sequence is TGCGCGACCGGGTTGAACACTGAAGCTTTCTTT. This gives the protein CATGLNTEAFF.